This T cell receptor beta chain derives from a study of T cell repertoires in cytomegalovirus infection. TCRdb redid the calling of the reads with MiXCR, one entry per CDR3 protein. The table has approximately 990,000 distinct CDR3 sequences, less than 40% seen once. Trimming pared 0 bases from V and 1 base from J, leaving 9 bases between. Germline V gene sequence: CDR1 LGHNA, CDR2 YSLEER. The CDR3 length is 15 residues. Note on this clonotype: What it recognizes is unknown.

Sequenced material: cultured CD8+ T cells from PBMCs, taken from culture after CMV antigen stimulation. The source is a human donor in good health (CMV status not recorded). Some clones in this sample may be carry-over from other donors' samples. The J gene is TRBJ2-5, the V gene TRBV4-3, with D unclear. The CDR3 nucleotides read TGCGCCAGCAGCCAAGATGCGGTACCCCAAGAGACCCAGTACTTC. Protein sequence: CASSQDAVPQETQYF.